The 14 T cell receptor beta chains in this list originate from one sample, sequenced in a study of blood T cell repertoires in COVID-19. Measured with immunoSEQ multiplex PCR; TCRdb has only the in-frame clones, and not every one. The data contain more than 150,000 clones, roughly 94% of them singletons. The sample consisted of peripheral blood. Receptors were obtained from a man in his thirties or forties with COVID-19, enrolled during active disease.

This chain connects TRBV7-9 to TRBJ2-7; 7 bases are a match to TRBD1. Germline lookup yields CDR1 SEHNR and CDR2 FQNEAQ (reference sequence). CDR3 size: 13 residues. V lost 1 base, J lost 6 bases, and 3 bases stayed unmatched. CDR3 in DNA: TGTGCCAGCAGCTTAGGACAGGGCGGCGAGCAGTACTTC. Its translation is CASSLGQGGEQYF.

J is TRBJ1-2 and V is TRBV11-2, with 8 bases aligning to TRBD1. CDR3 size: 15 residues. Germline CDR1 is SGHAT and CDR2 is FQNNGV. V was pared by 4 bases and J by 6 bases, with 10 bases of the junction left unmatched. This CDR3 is CASSSDREGSHGYTF. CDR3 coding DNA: TGTGCCAGCAGCTCGGACAGGGAGGGTTCGCATGGCTACACCTTC.

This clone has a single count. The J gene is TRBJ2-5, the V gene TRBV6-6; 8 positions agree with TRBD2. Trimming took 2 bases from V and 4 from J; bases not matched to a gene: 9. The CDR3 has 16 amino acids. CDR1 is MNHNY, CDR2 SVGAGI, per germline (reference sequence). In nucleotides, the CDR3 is TGTGCCAGCAGTTACGCGGCGGGGGGCAGAGGAGAGACCCAGTACTTC. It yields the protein CASSYAAGGRGETQYF.

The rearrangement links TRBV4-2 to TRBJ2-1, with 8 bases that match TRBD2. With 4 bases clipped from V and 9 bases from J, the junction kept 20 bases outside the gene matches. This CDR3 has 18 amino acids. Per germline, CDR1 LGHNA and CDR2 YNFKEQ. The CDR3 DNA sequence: TGTGCCAGCAGCCCTAAGCGGGGGACCGATAACTGGGACGGTGAGCAGTTCTTC. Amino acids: CASSPKRGTDNWDGEQFF.

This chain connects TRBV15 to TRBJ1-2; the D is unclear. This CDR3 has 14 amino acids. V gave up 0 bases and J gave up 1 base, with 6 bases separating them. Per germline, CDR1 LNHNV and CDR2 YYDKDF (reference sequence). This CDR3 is CATSRDEINYGYTF. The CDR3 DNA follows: TGTGCCACCAGCAGAGATGAGATTAACTATGGCTACACCTTC.

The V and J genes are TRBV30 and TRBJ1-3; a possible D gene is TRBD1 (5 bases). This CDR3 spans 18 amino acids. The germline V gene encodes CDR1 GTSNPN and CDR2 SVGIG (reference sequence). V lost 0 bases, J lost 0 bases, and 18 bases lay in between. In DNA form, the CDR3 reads TGTGCCTGGAGTGTACAGGCGTGGGGTAGGGACTCTGGAAACACCATATATTTT. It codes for CAWSVQAWGRDSGNTIYF.

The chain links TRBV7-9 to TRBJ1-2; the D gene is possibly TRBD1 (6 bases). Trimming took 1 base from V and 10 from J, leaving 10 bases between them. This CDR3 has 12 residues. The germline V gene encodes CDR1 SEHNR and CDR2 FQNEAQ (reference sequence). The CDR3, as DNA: TGTGCCAGCAGCTTAGGCGACAGGACCTACACCTTC. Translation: CASSLGDRTYTF.

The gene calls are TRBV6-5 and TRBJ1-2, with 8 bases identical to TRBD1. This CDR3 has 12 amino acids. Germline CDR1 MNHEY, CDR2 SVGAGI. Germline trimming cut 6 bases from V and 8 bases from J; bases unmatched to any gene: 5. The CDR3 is CASRIRGRGYTF. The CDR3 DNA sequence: TGTGCCAGCAGAATCAGGGGGCGAGGCTACACCTTC.

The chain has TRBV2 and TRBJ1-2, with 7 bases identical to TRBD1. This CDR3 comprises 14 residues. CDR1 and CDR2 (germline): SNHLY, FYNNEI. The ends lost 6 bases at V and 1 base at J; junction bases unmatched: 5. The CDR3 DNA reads TGTGCCAGCAGCCGGGACAGTATTAACTATGGCTACACCTTC. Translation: CASSRDSINYGYTF.

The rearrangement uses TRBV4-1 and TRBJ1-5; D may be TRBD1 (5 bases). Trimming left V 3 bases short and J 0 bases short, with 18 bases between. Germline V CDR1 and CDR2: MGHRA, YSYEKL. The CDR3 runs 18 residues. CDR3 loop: CASSQALPGVNSNQPQHF. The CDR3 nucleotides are TGCGCCAGCAGCCAGGCCCTCCCGGGGGTTAATAGCAATCAGCCCCAGCATTTT.

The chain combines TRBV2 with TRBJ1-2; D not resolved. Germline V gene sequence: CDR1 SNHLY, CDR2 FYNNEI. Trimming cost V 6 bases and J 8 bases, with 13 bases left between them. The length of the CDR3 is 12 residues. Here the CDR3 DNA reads TGTGCCAGCAGGGGCGAGTTCTGGGGCTACACCTTC. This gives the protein CASRGEFWGYTF.

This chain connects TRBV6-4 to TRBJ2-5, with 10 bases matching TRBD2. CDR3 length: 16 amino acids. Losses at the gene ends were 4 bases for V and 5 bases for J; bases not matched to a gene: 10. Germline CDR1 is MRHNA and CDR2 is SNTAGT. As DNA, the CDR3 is TGTGCCAGCAGTGCCCGACTAGCGGGTTTCGGGGAGACCCAGTACTTC. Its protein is CASSARLAGFGETQYF.

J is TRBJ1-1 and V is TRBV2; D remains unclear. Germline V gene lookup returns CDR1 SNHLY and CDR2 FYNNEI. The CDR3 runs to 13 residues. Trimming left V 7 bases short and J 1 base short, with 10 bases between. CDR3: CASKRSGNTEAFF. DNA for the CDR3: TGTGCCAGCAAACGGTCCGGGAACACTGAAGCTTTCTTT.

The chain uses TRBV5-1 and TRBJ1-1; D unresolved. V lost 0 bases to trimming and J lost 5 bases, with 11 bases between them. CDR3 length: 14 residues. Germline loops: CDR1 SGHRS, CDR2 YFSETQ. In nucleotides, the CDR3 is TGCGCCAGCAGCTTGGAATCTGACAAGACTGAAGCTTTCTTT. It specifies CASSLESDKTEAFF.